This paragraph covers one TCR beta chain sequence. The CDR3 extends over 16 amino acids. Germline V gene data show CDR1 as SEHNR and CDR2 as FQNEAQ (reference sequence). The junction had 11 bases not matched to a gene; V was cut back by 5 bases and J by 7 bases. The data originate from a study of blood T cell repertoires in COVID-19. Across the whole study: T cells, B-cell-depleted T cells, or PBMCs supplied cDNA or gDNA.

TCRdb keeps only in-frame clones here, not all; method: immunoSEQ multiplex PCR. This table has roughly 81,000 clones, approximately 90% appearing once. The V call is TRBV7-9, the J call TRBJ2-1; 10 bases match TRBD1. This TCR was sampled from a man under 40 with acute or convalescent COVID-19. Sequencing input: peripheral blood. The CDR3 DNA follows: TGTGCCAGCAGCCCAAACTGGGGACAGGGGCTGAATGAGCAGTTCTTC. Its protein product is CASSPNWGQGLNEQFF.